The 8 T cell receptor beta chains listed next were all sequenced from one sample in a study of radiotherapy plus CTLA-4 blockade in lung cancer. Libraries were prepared by immunoSEQ multiplex PCR; TCRdb keeps only in-frame clonotypes and omits some of them. This table has roughly 120,000 clones, approximately 77% appearing once. Sequencing used peripheral blood, obtained from a patient treated with radiotherapy plus ipilimumab. These receptors came from a human donor with non-small cell lung cancer that progressed on radiotherapy plus ipilimumab. Some clones in this sample may be carry-over from other donors' samples.

The CDR3: CASSDGQVPNEKLFF. The DNA for the CDR3 is TGTGCCAGCAGTGATGGACAGGTACCGAATGAAAAACTGTTTTTT. This rearrangement joins TRBV27 to TRBJ1-4; the match to TRBD1 covers 7 bases. CDR3 length: 15 residues. Germline CDR1 and CDR2: MNHEY and SMNVEV (reference sequence). Unmatched junction bases numbered 8, after V lost 5 bases and J lost 5 bases.

This clone was recorded only once. CDR3 region: CASSRSGAGANVLTF. The CDR3 region has the DNA TGTGCCAGCAGCCGGTCGGGGGCAGGGGCCAACGTCCTGACTTTC. This chain links TRBV28 with TRBJ2-6, with D possibly being TRBD1 or TRBD2 (6 bases each). V was shortened by 6 bases and J by 4 bases, with 13 bases between the two germline ends. This CDR3 is 15 amino acids long. Germline lookup yields CDR1 MDHEN and CDR2 SYDVKM. The full variable domain, completed using reference TRBV28 and TRBJ2-6, is DVKVTQSSRYLVKRTGEKVFLECVQDMDHENMFWYRQDPGLGLRLIYFSYDVKMKEKGDIPEGYSVSREKKERFSLILESASTNQTSMYLCASSRSGAGANVLTFGAGSRLTVL.

The chain combines TRBV6-6 with TRBJ1-3; D gene uncertain. V was clipped by 4 bases and J by 2 bases, with 12 bases between them. CDR1 and CDR2 (germline): MNHNY, SVGAGI (reference sequence). The CDR3 has 15 amino acids. CDR3 protein: CASSSWGMAGNTIYF. The DNA for the CDR3 is TGTGCCAGCAGTTCCTGGGGAATGGCTGGAAACACCATATATTTT.

V gene TRBV2 combines with J gene TRBJ2-5, with 9 bases fitting TRBD1. The CDR3 has 15 residues. Per the germline V gene, CDR1 is SNHLY and CDR2 is FYNNEI. Unmatched junction bases numbered 8, after V lost 8 bases and J lost 1 base. CDR3 residues: CASAGQGRSQETQYF. The CDR3 bases are TGTGCCAGCGCGGGACAGGGTCGATCCCAAGAGACCCAGTACTTC.

The chain employs TRBV7-8 and TRBJ2-4; 7 bases match TRBD1. V shed 3 bases and J 11 bases; nucleotides not matched to a gene: 7. This CDR3 is built from 13 residues. The germline V gene has CDR1 SGHVS and CDR2 FQNEAQ. The CDR3 spells CASSFRDRRFQYF. As DNA, the CDR3 is TGTGCCAGCAGCTTCAGGGACAGAAGGTTTCAGTACTTC.

J is TRBJ1-1 and V is TRBV18, with D possibly TRBD1 on 5 matching bases. CDR1 and CDR2 (germline): KGHSH, LQKENI. The CDR3 runs to 14 residues. The V and J ends lost 4 bases and 7 bases respectively, with 16 bases between them. CDR3 sequence reads: CASSQTGQTFEAFF. The DNA for the CDR3 is TGTGCCAGCTCACAGACGGGGCAGACCTTTGAAGCTTTCTTT.

This chain connects TRBV5-1 to TRBJ1-1; D unclear. There are 14 residues in the CDR3. V lost 0 bases and J 2 bases, leaving 8 bases between the germline ends. Looked up from germline, CDR1 is SGHRS and CDR2 is YFSETQ. The CDR3 DNA reads TGCGCCAGCAGCTTGGGGGTTCTAAACACTGAAGCTTTCTTT. It translates to CASSLGVLNTEAFF. Full variable domain (remainder filled in from reference TRBV5-1 and TRBJ1-1): KAGVTQTPRYLIKTRGQQVTLSCSPISGHRSVSWYQQTPGQGLQFLFEYFSETQRNKGNFPGRFSGRQFSNSRSEMNVSTLELGDSALYLCASSLGVLNTEAFFGQGTRLTVV.

The chain's CDR3 is CASSPYTPDQTEAFF. The CDR3 DNA sequence: TGTGCCAGCAGCCCCTATACACCGGATCAAACTGAAGCTTTCTTT. This chain connects TRBV6-1 to TRBJ1-1; D gene uncertain. This CDR3 contains 15 residues. CDR1 and CDR2 (germline): MNHNS, SASEGT. The ends were cut back, 6 bases at V and 5 bases at J, with 19 bases in the middle.